This TCR beta chain was found in a study of shared clonotypes between healthy human individuals. Study-wide results and limits: Inspection by rarefaction showed sorted-subset sequencing to be incomplete despite large depth. Genetic and exposure-history diversity was limited by the small donor number. Blood alone was sampled, and tissue repertoires likely differ.

In the case of this clone: Its specificity is unknown.

TCRdb's copy holds only in-frame clones and misses some; the assay was immunoSEQ multiplex PCR. The sample yields over 2 million clones, less than 95% seen once. Trimming took 4 bases from V and 1 from J, leaving 16 bases between them. In germline, CDR1 is SQVTM, CDR2 ANQGSEA. CDR3 length: 15 amino acids. The sequence was collected from a man in his late teens or twenties in good health. Some clones in this sample may be carry-over from other donors' samples. This chain uses TRBV29-1 with TRBJ2-5; the D is unclear. Sequencing was performed on naive CD4+ T cells from PBMCs. Subset meaning: CD45RA+ positively selected. The CDR3: CSVVRQLTFQETQYF. CDR3 bases: TGCAGCGTTGTGCGGCAGTTGACTTTCCAAGAGACCCAGTACTTC.